This T cell receptor beta chain comes out of a study of shared clonotypes between healthy human individuals. Generated by immunoSEQ multiplex PCR, the TCRdb table keeps only in-frame clones and is missing some. The data contain around 500,000 clones, about 84% of them singletons. This TCR was recovered from a woman in her forties in good health. Some clones in this sample may be carry-over from other donors' samples. The sample comprised PBMCs.

This CDR3 reads CATSRDSRGAGEETQYF. DNA of the CDR3: TGTGCCACCAGCAGAGATAGTAGAGGTGCGGGCGAAGAGACCCAGTACTTC. The chain uses TRBV15 and TRBJ2-5; a possible D gene is TRBD2 (5 bases). Germline V gene lookup returns CDR1 LNHNV and CDR2 YYDKDF (reference sequence). The CDR3 is 17 amino acids. The germline V and J ends were trimmed by 0 bases and 3 bases, with 17 bases remaining between them.